The rows below give T cell receptor beta chains drawn from one sample of a study of control samples from healthy donors and cancer patients. Sequencing used immunoSEQ multiplex PCR; TCRdb keeps in-frame clones, though not all of them. The table includes about 250,000 clones, roughly 80% detected once. Sequenced: PBMCs. Source of these receptors: a woman in her sixties or seventies with lung cancer. Both conserved end residues are part of each CDR3. The D gene is left open where the match is weak. Clone size is not always given. Where it is, it says once, few, many or a class for expanded clones.

V gene	clone size	D gene	J gene	CDR3 DNA	CDR3 protein
TRBV5-4	once	.	TRBJ2-1	TGTGCCAGCAGCTTGGGTAGCCCAGACCACAATGAGCAGTTCTTC	CASSLGSPDHNEQFF
TRBV24-1	.	TRBD1	TRBJ1-1	TGTGCCACCAGCTTTACAGGGGGCACTGAAGCTTTCTTT	CATSFTGGTEAFF
TRBV5-1	.	.	TRBJ2-3	TGCGCCAGCAGCTGGTCTAGCAGGGGCGATACGCAGTATTTT	CASSWSSRGDTQYF
TRBV6-5	few	TRBD2	TRBJ2-1	TGTGCCAGCAGTTACGGACTAGCGGGGGGCATCAATGAGCAGTTCTTC	CASSYGLAGGINEQFF
TRBV6-1	.	.	TRBJ1-4	TGTGCCAGCAGTGAACAGGCCGGCCGAGGAGTACTGTTTTTT	CASSEQAGRGVLFF
TRBV5-6	.	.	TRBJ1-5	TGTGCCAGCAGCTTGAGGATGGGCCAGGCCAATCGGCAGCCCCAGCATTTT	CASSLRMGQANRQPQHF
TRBV2	.	.	TRBJ2-7	TGTGCCAGCAGTATGGGAGGCTCCTACGAGCAGTACTTC	CASSMGGSYEQYF
TRBV12-3/TRBV12-4	.	.	TRBJ1-1	TGTGCCAGCAGTTTTTATAACACTGAAGCTTTCTTT	CASSFYNTEAFF
TRBV9	.	.	TRBJ2-7	TGTGCCAGCAGCCCCGCAGGAAACCACCCCTACGAGCAGTACTTC	CASSPAGNHPYEQYF
TRBV14	.	TRBD1	TRBJ1-6	TGTGCCAGCAGCCCCGGGACAGTGACGGCTAGTTCACCCCTCCACTTT	CASSPGTVTASSPLHF
TRBV30	.	TRBD2	TRBJ2-1	TGTGCCTGGAGTGTTGGGCTAGCGGGACACGATGAGCAGTTCTTC	CAWSVGLAGHDEQFF
TRBV3-1/TRBV3-2	few	.	TRBJ1-1	TGTGCCAGCAGCTTCCGGACCTGGGACACTGAAGCTTTCTTT	CASSFRTWDTEAFF
TRBV2	.	.	TRBJ2-5	TGTGCCAGCAGTGACGCCCGGTTTCTGGAGACCCAGTACTTC	CASSDARFLETQYF
TRBV19	.	.	TRBJ2-3	TGTGCCAGTAGTGTGGGGGATACGCAGTATTTT	CASSVGDTQYF
TRBV3-1/TRBV3-2	.	.	TRBJ1-2	TGTGCCAGCAGCCCGAGGACTGACTATGGCTACACCTTC	CASSPRTDYGYTF
TRBV5-1	.	.	TRBJ1-5	TGCGCCAGCAGCATTGACCCGAATCAGCCCCAGCATTTT	CASSIDPNQPQHF
TRBV2	.	TRBD2	TRBJ2-7	TGTGCCACCAGCGCTCTAGCGGGAGATTCCGAGCAGTACTTC	CATSALAGDSEQYF
TRBV6-5	once	TRBD1	TRBJ2-3	TGTGCCAGCCATACAGGGGGACTCACAGATACGCAGTATTTT	CASHTGGLTDTQYF
TRBV3-1/TRBV3-2	.	.	TRBJ1-2	TGTGCCAGCAGCCCGGGGGGAATCTATGGCTACACCTTC	CASSPGGIYGYTF
TRBV6-2/TRBV6-3	.	.	TRBJ1-1	TGTGCCAGCAGCCTACAGGAGTTAGGGCCTTATGGAGCTTTCTTT	CASSLQELGPYGAFF
TRBV18	.	TRBD1	TRBJ1-5	TGTGCCAGCTCCGACAGGGTGCAACAGCCCCAGCATTTT	CASSDRVQQPQHF
TRBV9	.	.	TRBJ2-1	TGTGCCAGCAGCGTAGCTACGGCGGGGAGATTCAATGAGCAGTTCTTC	CASSVATAGRFNEQFF
TRBV18	few	.	TRBJ2-3	TGTGCCAGCTCACCAGTGGAACAGGGTGTGACAGATACGCAGTATTTT	CASSPVEQGVTDTQYF
TRBV28	.	.	TRBJ2-1	TGTGCCAGCATATATTCTCCCGGAGCCGAAAACCCTCAGTTCTTC	CASIYSPGAENPQFF
TRBV2	.	.	TRBJ2-1	TGTGCCAGCAGCACTACCTCCTACAATGAGCAGTTCTTC	CASSTTSYNEQFF
TRBV27	.	.	TRBJ2-6	TGTGCCAGCAGTTCGTACAGGGATAAGGCTGGGGCCAACGTCCTGACTTTC	CASSSYRDKAGANVLTF
TRBV3-1/TRBV3-2	.	TRBD1	TRBJ1-5	TGTGCCAGCAGCCAAGGCAGGGGGCCTCAGCCCCAGCATTTT	CASSQGRGPQPQHF
TRBV5-4	.	TRBD2	TRBJ2-7	TGTGCCAGCAGCTTGGGGGGCGGGCTAGCGGCTCTCGGCGAGCAATACTTC	CASSLGGGLAALGEQYF
TRBV7-3	.	TRBD2	TRBJ2-3	TGTGCCAGCAGCTTAAGGACTAGCGGGAGCACAGATACGCAGTATTTT	CASSLRTSGSTDTQYF
TRBV5-4	.	.	TRBJ2-1	TGTGCCAGCAGCAACCCGGTCCTGCGGTACAATGAGCAGTTCTTC	CASSNPVLRYNEQFF
TRBV3-1/TRBV3-2	.	.	TRBJ2-7	TGTGCCAGCAGCCAAGCGGGGGCGGTTAACGAGCAGTACTTT	CASSQAGAVNEQYF
TRBV3-1/TRBV3-2	.	.	TRBJ1-1	TGTGCCAGCAGTCAGGGGATCATGAACACTGAAGCTTTCTTT	CASSQGIMNTEAFF
TRBV10-3	once	.	TRBJ2-2	TGTGCCATCAAGGGGCAGAACACCGGGGAGCTGTTTTTT	CAIKGQNTGELFF
TRBV5-4	.	.	TRBJ1-2	TGTGCCAGCAGCTCGACAGGAGGGTATGGCTACACCTTC	CASSSTGGYGYTF
TRBV4-1	.	.	TRBJ1-5	TGTGCCAGCAGCCAAGAACAGGGTACTCAAGGGCCCCAGCATTTT	CASSQEQGTQGPQHF
TRBV6-4	.	TRBD1	TRBJ1-2	TGTGCCAGCCGGAGGACAGGCGAGAGTGGTGGCTACACCTTC	CASRRTGESGGYTF
TRBV7-9	once	TRBD2	TRBJ2-3	TGTGCCAGCAGCTTAGCTAGCGGGGGGGCGAATTTAGCGGATACGCAGTATTTT	CASSLASGGANLADTQYF
TRBV28	.	.	TRBJ2-3	TGTGCCAGCATTCCCGAGCGGGTTAGCACAGATACGCAGTATTTT	CASIPERVSTDTQYF
TRBV4-1	.	.	TRBJ2-1	TGCGCCAGCAGCCAAGTCCGTGGGGGTGAGCAGTTCTTC	CASSQVRGGEQFF
TRBV7-8	.	TRBD1	TRBJ1-6	TGTGCCAGCAGCAGGGGACAGGTTGAAAATTCACCCCTCCACTTT	CASSRGQVENSPLHF
TRBV21-1	.	.	TRBJ1-5	TGTGCCAGCAGCAAAGACAAGACAGGGGGGAATCAGCCCCAGCATTTT	CASSKDKTGGNQPQHF
TRBV6-5	.	.	TRBJ1-5	TGTGCCAGCAGTTACGGGTGGTCTCAGCCCCAGCATTTT	CASSYGWSQPQHF
TRBV4-1	.	TRBD1	TRBJ1-4	TGCGCCAGCAGCCGGACAGGTATCGGGGGTGAAAAACTGTTTTTT	CASSRTGIGGEKLFF
TRBV5-1	.	TRBD1	TRBJ2-2	TGCGCCAGCAGCGAACAAGTAGGGACAGGGGGCACCGGGGAGCTGTTTTTT	CASSEQVGTGGTGELFF
TRBV9	.	TRBD1	TRBJ2-1	TGTGCCAGCAGCGTTGGGGACAGGGGTTACAATGAGCAGTTCTTC	CASSVGDRGYNEQFF
TRBV19	few	.	TRBJ2-2	TGTGCCAGTACTCCTGGGGGCGTGAACACCGGGGAGCTGTTTTTT	CASTPGGVNTGELFF
TRBV29-1	once	.	TRBJ2-3	TGCAGCGTCGACAGCACAGATACGCAGTATTTT	CSVDSTDTQYF
TRBV6-6	.	.	TRBJ2-7	TGTGCCAGCAGTTACCTGGGGGCGGGAGTCTCCTACGAGCAGTACTTC	CASSYLGAGVSYEQYF
TRBV6-1	few	.	TRBJ1-1	TGTGCCAGCAGTGAACAGGGGAACACTGAAGCTTTCTTT	CASSEQGNTEAFF
TRBV6-5	few	.	TRBJ1-1	TGTGCCAGCAGTCTTTTGGGTGGAGGTGAAGCTTTCTTT	CASSLLGGGEAFF
TRBV5-6	once	.	TRBJ2-7	TGTGCCAGCAGCTTGGGGTGGGGGTCGACCCCCTACGAGCAGTACTTC	CASSLGWGSTPYEQYF
TRBV18	.	.	TRBJ2-1	TGTGCCAGCTCACCACCGAATAACCAGGGGGCGAGGGAGCGGGGTGAGCAGTTCTTC	CASSPPNNQGARERGEQFF
TRBV11-2	.	.	TRBJ2-2	TGTGCCAGCAGCTTATGGCGGACTCCCAGAACCGGGGAGCTGTTTTTT	CASSLWRTPRTGELFF
TRBV20-1	.	TRBD2	TRBJ2-1	TGCAGTGCTAGTTTCAGCGGGGCGTACAATGAGCAGTTCTTC	CSASFSGAYNEQFF
TRBV5-5	.	TRBD2	TRBJ2-7	TGTGCCAGCAGCTTGGCCAGCGGGAGGGTGGTCTACGAGCAGTACTTC	CASSLASGRVVYEQYF
TRBV4-2	.	.	TRBJ2-1	TGTGCCAGCAGCCAAGATCGTAAAGGAACCTACAATGAGCAGTTCTTC	CASSQDRKGTYNEQFF
TRBV30	.	.	TRBJ1-3	TGTGCCTGGAGCGGGACGGTGGTCAACACCATATATTTT	CAWSGTVVNTIYF
TRBV19	.	.	TRBJ1-5	TGTGCCAGTGCGGAAGTTAGCAATCAGCCCCAGCATTTT	CASAEVSNQPQHF
TRBV6-1	.	.	TRBJ1-1	TGTGCCAGCAGTGTACTGAACACTGAAGCTTTCTTT	CASSVLNTEAFF